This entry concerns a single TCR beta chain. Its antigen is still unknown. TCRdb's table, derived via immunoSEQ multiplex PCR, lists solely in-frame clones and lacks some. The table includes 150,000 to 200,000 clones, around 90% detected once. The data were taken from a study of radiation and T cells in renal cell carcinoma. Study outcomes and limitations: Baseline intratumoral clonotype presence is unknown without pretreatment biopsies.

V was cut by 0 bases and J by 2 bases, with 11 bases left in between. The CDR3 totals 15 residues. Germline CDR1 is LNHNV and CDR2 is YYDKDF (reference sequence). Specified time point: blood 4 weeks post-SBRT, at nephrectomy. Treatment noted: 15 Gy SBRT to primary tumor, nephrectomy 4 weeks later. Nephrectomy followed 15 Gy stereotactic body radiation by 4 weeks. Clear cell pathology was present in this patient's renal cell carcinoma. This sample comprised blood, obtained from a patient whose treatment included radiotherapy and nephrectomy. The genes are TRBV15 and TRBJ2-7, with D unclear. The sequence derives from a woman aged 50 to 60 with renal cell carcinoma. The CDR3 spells CATSRDPGDTYEQYF. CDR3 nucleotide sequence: TGTGCCACCAGCAGAGATCCGGGTGATACCTACGAGCAGTACTTC. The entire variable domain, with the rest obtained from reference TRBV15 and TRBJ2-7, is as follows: DAMVIQNPRYQVTQFGKPVTLSCSQTLNHNVMYWYQQKSSQAPKLLFHYYDKDFNNEADTPDNFQSRRPNTSFCFLDIRSPGLGDTAMYLCATSRDPGDTYEQYFGPGTRLTVT.